What follows are 15 T cell receptor beta chains derived from one specimen sequenced in a study of metastatic and nonmetastatic thyroid tumors. Nobody among the patients had been given any treatment before thyroid surgery. TCRdb used MiXCR to call clones anew from the PCR reads. The sample yields about 59,000 clones, 16% seen once. The material sequenced was blood. Receptors were obtained from a male donor with papillary thyroid cancer or a benign thyroid nodule (not recorded which). Some clones in this sample may be carry-over from other donors' samples.

This clone was detected many times. V usage is TRBV9 and J usage is TRBJ2-1, with TRBD2 matching over 9 bases. CDR1 SGDLS and CDR2 YYNGEE come from the germline V gene. The length of the CDR3 is 17 residues. V gave up 0 bases and J gave up 8 bases; unmatched junction bases: 12. CDR3 amino acids: CASSVGGASGMVDEQFF. In DNA form, the CDR3 reads TGTGCCAGCAGCGTAGGGGGGGCTAGCGGGATGGTAGATGAGCAGTTCTTC.

The rearrangement joins TRBV5-4 to TRBJ2-3, with 10 bases aligning to TRBD1. The CDR3 is 15 residues long. The trim removed 3 bases at V and 2 bases at J, leaving 3 bases unmatched. Germline assignment: CDR1 SGHNT and CDR2 YYREEE (reference sequence). DNA of the CDR3: TGTGCCAGCAGCTCCGGGACAGGGGCCACAGATACGCAGTATTTT. Protein sequence: CASSSGTGATDTQYF.

The chain's CDR3 is CASSKKGAEKGANVLTF. The CDR3 nucleotides read TGTGCCAGCAGTAAAAAGGGGGCGGAGAAGGGGGCCAACGTCCTGACTTTC. The chain couples TRBV25-1 to TRBJ2-6; 7 bases map to TRBD1. The J segment lost 4 bases and the V segment lost 5 bases, leaving 11 bases of the junction unmatched. CDR1 and CDR2 (germline): MGHDK, SYGVNS. CDR3 length equals 17 residues.

This clone occurred many times. The chain combines TRBV6-5 with TRBJ1-2; possibly TRBD1 for D (5 bases). Looked up from germline, CDR1 is MNHEY and CDR2 is SVGAGI. V dropped 0 bases and J dropped 7 bases, with 9 bases sitting between them. This CDR3 contains 13 residues. DNA of the CDR3: TGTGCCAGCAGTTACTCGGGGGGGTTTGGCTACACCTTC. The encoded protein is CASSYSGGFGYTF.

This clone was detected ten times or more. This chain links TRBV9 with TRBJ2-2; 9 positions match TRBD2. V was clipped by 4 bases and J by 1 base; unmatched bases: 5. Per germline, CDR1 SGDLS and CDR2 YYNGEE. This CDR3 is 16 amino acids long. CDR3 amino acids: CASSQRGDGNTGELFF. In nucleotides, the CDR3 is TGTGCCAGCAGCCAGCGGGGGGACGGGAACACCGGGGAGCTGTTTTTT.

This clone was seen ten or more times. The gene calls are TRBV5-1 and TRBJ1-3; D possibly corresponds to TRBD1 (5 bases). The CDR3 is 16 residues long. Trimming cost V 1 base and J 3 bases, with 14 bases left between them. Germline CDR1 reads SGHRS; CDR2 reads YFSETQ. The CDR3 DNA reads as TGCGCCAGCAGCTTGAGTGGGGCACGCTTTGGAAACACCATATATTTT. This translates into CASSLSGARFGNTIYF.

V is TRBV20-1 and J is TRBJ1-5; D unresolved. CDR3 length: 13 amino acids. Germline V lookup: CDR1 DFQATT, CDR2 SNEGSKA (reference sequence). V shed 5 bases and J shed 6 bases, with 14 bases lying between them. The CDR3 loop is CSAQDGEVQPQHF. The DNA for the CDR3 is TGCAGTGCTCAGGACGGGGAGGTTCAGCCCCAGCATTTT.

This clone has at least ten counts. The chain has TRBV14 and TRBJ2-5, with D unresolved. The CDR3 covers 13 residues. From germline, CDR1 is SGHDN and CDR2 FVKESK. Trimming shortened V by 1 base and J by 6 bases, and 9 bases separated the two germline ends. The CDR3 sequence is CASSQVSGQTQYF. The CDR3 nucleotides read TGTGCCAGCAGCCAAGTTTCCGGGCAGACCCAGTACTTC. Variable domain in full (rest from reference TRBV14 and TRBJ2-5): EAGVTQFPSHSVIEKGQTVTLRCDPISGHDNLYWYRRVMGKEIKFLLHFVKESKQDESGMPNNRFLAERTGGTYSTLKVQPAELEDSGVYFCASSQVSGQTQYFGPGTRLLVL.

The chain carries TRBV7-1 and TRBJ2-6; 10 bases line up with TRBD1. Being an ORF, TRBV7-1 has a function that is uncertain. The junction had 10 bases not matched to a gene; V was cut back by 5 bases and J by 3 bases. The CDR3 is 18 amino acids. The DNA of the CDR3 is TGTGCCAGCAGCCACTGGGGGACAGGGGTGGATGGGGCCAACGTCCTGACTTTC. Translating it yields CASSHWGTGVDGANVLTF.

This clone was recorded many times. The rearrangement joins TRBV30 to TRBJ1-5, with D possibly being TRBD1 (5 bases). V lost 4 bases to trimming and J lost 0 bases, with 10 bases between them. This CDR3 has 14 residues. Germline assignment: CDR1 GTSNPN and CDR2 SVGIG (reference sequence). The CDR3 region is CAWNRGTSNQPQHF. CDR3 coding DNA: TGTGCCTGGAATCGGGGGACTAGCAATCAGCCCCAGCATTTT.

In its sample, this clone was seen many times. V gene TRBV19 combines with J gene TRBJ2-2; possible D gene TRBD2, 5 bases. Germline V gene data show CDR1 as LNHDA and CDR2 as SQIVND (reference sequence). The CDR3 loop spans 16 amino acids. V lost 8 bases and J 0 bases, leaving 16 bases between the germline ends. DNA for the CDR3: TGTGCCAGTGCCTCCCTTCAGCGGTCGAACACCGGGGAGCTGTTTTTT. Its protein is CASASLQRSNTGELFF.

This clone has more than one count but fewer than ten. A much more abundant neighbour one base away suggests this may be a read error. The rearrangement links TRBV20-1 to TRBJ2-7; D unclear. The CDR3 contains 13 residues. With 0 bases removed from V and 2 bases from J, the gap between germline ends came to 8 bases. Germline values: CDR1 DFQATT, CDR2 SNEGSKA (reference sequence). The DNA for the CDR3 is TGCAGTGCTAGAGACAGCTTGACCTACGAGCAGTACTTC. It specifies CSARDSLTYEQYF.

This clone was recorded many times. In nucleotides, the CDR3 is TGTGCCAGCAGCCAAGGTTTCTACGAGCAGTACTTC. Translation: CASSQGFYEQYF. The rearrangement links TRBV3-1 to TRBJ2-7; D call uncertain. CDR3 length equals 12 residues. V lost 1 base, J lost 3 bases, and 4 bases lay in between. CDR1 and CDR2 from the germline V gene are LGHDT and YNNKEL (reference sequence).

The sample holds many counts of this clone. This rearrangement joins TRBV9 to TRBJ1-1; no clear D gene. Per the germline V gene, CDR1 is SGDLS and CDR2 is YYNGEE. V lost 0 bases to trimming and J lost 2 bases, with 8 bases between them. This CDR3 spans 14 amino acids. In DNA, the CDR3 is TGTGCCAGCAGCGTAGGAGGAGAAAACACTGAAGCTTTCTTT. Protein product: CASSVGGENTEAFF. Variable domain in full (rest from reference TRBV9 and TRBJ1-1): DSGVTQTPKHLITATGQRVTLRCSPRSGDLSVYWYQQSLDQGLQFLIQYYNGEERAKGNILERFSAQQFPDLHSELNLSSLELGDSALYFCASSVGGENTEAFFGQGTRLTVV.

This clone was recorded many times. The V gene is TRBV7-9, the J gene TRBJ2-7; D may be TRBD2 (5 bases). Trimming removed 6 bases from V and 5 bases from J, with 14 bases in between. CDR3 length: 13 amino acids. Per the germline V gene, CDR1 is SEHNR and CDR2 is FQNEAQ (reference sequence). The CDR3 DNA follows: TGTGCCAGCAGTCCCGGTTTGCGGGACGAGCAGTACGTC. This encodes CASSPGLRDEQYV.